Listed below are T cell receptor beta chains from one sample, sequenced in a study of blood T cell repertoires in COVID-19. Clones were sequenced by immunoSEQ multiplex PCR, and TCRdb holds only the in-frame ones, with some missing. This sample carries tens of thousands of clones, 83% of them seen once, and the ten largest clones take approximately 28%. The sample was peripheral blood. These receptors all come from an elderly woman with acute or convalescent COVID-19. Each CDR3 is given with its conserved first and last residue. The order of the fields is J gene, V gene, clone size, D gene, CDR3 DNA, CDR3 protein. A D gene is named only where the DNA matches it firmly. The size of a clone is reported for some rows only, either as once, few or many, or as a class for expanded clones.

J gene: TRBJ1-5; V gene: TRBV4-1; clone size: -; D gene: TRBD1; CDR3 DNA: TGCGCCAGCAGCCAGGGACAGATAGTTGGTCAGCCCCAGCATTTT; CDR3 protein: CASSQGQIVGQPQHF
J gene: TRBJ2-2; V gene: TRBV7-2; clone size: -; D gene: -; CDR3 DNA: TGTGCCAGCAGCTTAGGTATCGGGGAGCTGTTTTTT; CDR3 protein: CASSLGIGELFF
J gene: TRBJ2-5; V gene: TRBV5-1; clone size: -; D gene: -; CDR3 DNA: TGCGCCAGCAGCTCCGAGCAAGAGACCCAGTACTTC; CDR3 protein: CASSSEQETQYF
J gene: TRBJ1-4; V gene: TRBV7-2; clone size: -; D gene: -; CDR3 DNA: TGTGCCAGCAGGCGAGGGACTAATGAAAAACTGTTTTTT; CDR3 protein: CASRRGTNEKLFF
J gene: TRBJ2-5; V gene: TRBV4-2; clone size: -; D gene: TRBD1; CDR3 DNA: TGTGCCAGCAGCCAACAAACAGGGGCCCTCCAAGAGACCCAGTACTTC; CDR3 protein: CASSQQTGALQETQYF
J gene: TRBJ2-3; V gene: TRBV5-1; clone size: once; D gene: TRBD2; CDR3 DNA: TGCGCCAGCAGCTTTCGGGCTAGCGGGATCTTTCGGAACACAGATACGCAGTATTTT; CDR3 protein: CASSFRASGIFRNTDTQYF
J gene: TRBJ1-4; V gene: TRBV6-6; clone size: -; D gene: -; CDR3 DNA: TGTGCCAGCAGTTACGGAAGGGGGGGGAATGAAAAACTGTTTTTT; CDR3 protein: CASSYGRGGNEKLFF
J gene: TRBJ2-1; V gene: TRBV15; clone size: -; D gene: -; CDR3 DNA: TGTGCCACCAGCGGGGACTTGAATCCCTACAATGAGCAGTTCTTC; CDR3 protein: CATSGDLNPYNEQFF
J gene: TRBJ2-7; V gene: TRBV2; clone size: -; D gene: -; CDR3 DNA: TGTGCCAGCAGCCTCAGACAGAGCTCCTACGAGCAGTACTTC; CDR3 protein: CASSLRQSSYEQYF
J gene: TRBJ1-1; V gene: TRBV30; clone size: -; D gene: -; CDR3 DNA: TGTGCCTGGAGTTTAGCTGGGGGCGGTGGGAACACTGAAGCTTTCTTT; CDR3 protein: CAWSLAGGGGNTEAFF
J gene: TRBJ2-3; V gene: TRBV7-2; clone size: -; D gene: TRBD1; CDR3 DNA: TGTGCCAGCAGCTTAAGGCAGGGGGCGAGAGATACGCAGTATTTT; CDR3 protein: CASSLRQGARDTQYF
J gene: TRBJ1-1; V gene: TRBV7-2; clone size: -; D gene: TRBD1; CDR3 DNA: TGTGCCAGCAGCAACCGACAGGGGGGGACTGAAGCTTTCTTT; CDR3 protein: CASSNRQGGTEAFF
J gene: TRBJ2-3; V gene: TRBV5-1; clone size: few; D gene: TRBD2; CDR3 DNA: TGCGCCAGCAGCGGGTGGACTAGCGGGAGGGGAGATACGCAGTATTTT; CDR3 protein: CASSGWTSGRGDTQYF
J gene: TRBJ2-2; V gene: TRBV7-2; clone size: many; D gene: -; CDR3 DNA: TGTGCCAGCAGCCAAACTTTAGCGGTGAACACCGGGGAGCTGTTTTTT; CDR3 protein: CASSQTLAVNTGELFF
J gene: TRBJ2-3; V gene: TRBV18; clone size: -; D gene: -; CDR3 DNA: TGTGCCAGCTCACCTTCGACAGCTTTTAGCACAGATACGCAGTATTTT; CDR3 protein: CASSPSTAFSTDTQYF
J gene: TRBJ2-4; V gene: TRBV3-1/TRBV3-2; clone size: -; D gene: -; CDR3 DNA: TGTGCCAGCAGCCAAGGTCCCGCGGGCGACGGTGACATTCAGTACTTC; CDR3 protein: CASSQGPAGDGDIQYF
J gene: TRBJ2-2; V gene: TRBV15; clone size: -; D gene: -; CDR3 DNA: TGTGCCACCAGCAGAGATAAAGCAGGGGTCACCGGGGAGCTGTTTTTT; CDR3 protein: CATSRDKAGVTGELFF
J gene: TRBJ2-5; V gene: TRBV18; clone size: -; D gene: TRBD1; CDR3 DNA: TGTGCCAGCTCACTTTCGGACAGGGGATCGGAGACCCAGTACTTC; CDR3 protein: CASSLSDRGSETQYF
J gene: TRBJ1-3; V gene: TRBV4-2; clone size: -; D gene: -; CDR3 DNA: TGTGCCAGCAGCCAAGTCGACAGACTCTCTGGAAACACCATATATTTT; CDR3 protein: CASSQVDRLSGNTIYF
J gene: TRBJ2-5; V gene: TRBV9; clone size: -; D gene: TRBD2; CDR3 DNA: TGTGCCAGCAGCGTAGGTTTAGCGGGAGAAGCGGCTTGGGAGACCCAGTACTTC; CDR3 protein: CASSVGLAGEAAWETQYF
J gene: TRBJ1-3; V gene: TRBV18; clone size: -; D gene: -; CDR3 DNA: TGTGCCAGCTCACCACGAACAGACTCTGGAAACACCATATATTTT; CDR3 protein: CASSPRTDSGNTIYF
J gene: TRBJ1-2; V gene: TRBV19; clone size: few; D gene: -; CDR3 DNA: TGTGCCAGTAGTTCCAGGGATTCTTACTATGGCTACACCTTC; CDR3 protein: CASSSRDSYYGYTF
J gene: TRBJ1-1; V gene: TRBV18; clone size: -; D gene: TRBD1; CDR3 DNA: TGTGCCAGCTCACTTGGTACAGGGGGCGTCACTGAAGCTTTCTTT; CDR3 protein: CASSLGTGGVTEAFF
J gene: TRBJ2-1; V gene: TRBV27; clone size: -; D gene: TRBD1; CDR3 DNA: TGTGCCAGCAGTTCAGGACAGGGGACAGTTTCGCAATTCGAGCAGTTCTTC; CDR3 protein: CASSSGQGTVSQFEQFF
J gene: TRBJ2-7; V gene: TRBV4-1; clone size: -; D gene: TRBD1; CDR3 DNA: TGCGCCAGCAGCCAAGATGGGAGCCTGACAGGGGGCGAGCAGTACTTC; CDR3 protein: CASSQDGSLTGGEQYF
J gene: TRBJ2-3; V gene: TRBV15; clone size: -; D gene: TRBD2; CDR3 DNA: TGTGCCACCGGGAGGCGGGAGGGTACAGATACGCAGTATTTT; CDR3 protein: CATGRREGTDTQYF
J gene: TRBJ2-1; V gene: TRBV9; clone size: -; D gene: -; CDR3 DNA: TGTGCCAGCAGCGTAGGGCAGGTCGACTACAATGAGCAGTTCTTC; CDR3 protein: CASSVGQVDYNEQFF
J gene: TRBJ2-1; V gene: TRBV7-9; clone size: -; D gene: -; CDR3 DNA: TGTGCCAGCAGCTCAGTTAGCGGTCTGGGTGAGCAGTTCTTC; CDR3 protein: CASSSVSGLGEQFF
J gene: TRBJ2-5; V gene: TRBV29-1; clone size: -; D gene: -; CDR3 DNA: TGCAGCGTCGCATTTACGGGCCGGGGGACCCAGTACTTC; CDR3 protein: CSVAFTGRGTQYF
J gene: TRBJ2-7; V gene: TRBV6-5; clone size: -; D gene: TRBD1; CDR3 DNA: TGTGCCAGCAGCTCGACCGGGACAGGGGGCCACGAGCAGTACTTC; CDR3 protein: CASSSTGTGGHEQYF
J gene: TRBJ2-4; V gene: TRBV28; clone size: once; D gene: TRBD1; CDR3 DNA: TGTGCCAGCAGCCGCGGACAGGACAAAAACATTCAGTACTTC; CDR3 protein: CASSRGQDKNIQYF
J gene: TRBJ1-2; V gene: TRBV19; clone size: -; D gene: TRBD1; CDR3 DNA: TGTGCCAGTAGTGCCGTACAGGGGAACTATGGCTACACCTTC; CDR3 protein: CASSAVQGNYGYTF
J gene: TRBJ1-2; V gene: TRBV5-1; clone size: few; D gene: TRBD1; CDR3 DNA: TGCGCCAGCAGCCCAGGACAGGGGGAGGGTGGCTACACCTTC; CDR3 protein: CASSPGQGEGGYTF
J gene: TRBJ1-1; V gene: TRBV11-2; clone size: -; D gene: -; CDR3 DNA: TGTGCCAGCAGCTCGGGAGACCGGAACACTGAAGCTTTCTTT; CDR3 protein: CASSSGDRNTEAFF
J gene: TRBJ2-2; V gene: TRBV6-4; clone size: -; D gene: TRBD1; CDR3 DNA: TGTGCCAGCAGTGCTGACAGGGTAGGGAACACCGGGGAGCTGTTTTTT; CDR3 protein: CASSADRVGNTGELFF
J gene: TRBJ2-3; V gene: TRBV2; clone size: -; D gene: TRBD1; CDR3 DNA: TGTGCCAGCAGTGGGGACAGGGAGGATACGCAGTATTTT; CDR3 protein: CASSGDREDTQYF
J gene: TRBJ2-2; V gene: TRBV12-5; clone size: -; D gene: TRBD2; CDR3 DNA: TGTGCTAGTGGTTCCCGACTAGCGGGAGATGGGGAGCTGTTTTTT; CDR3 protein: CASGSRLAGDGELFF
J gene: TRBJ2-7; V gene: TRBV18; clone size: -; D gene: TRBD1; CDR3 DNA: TGTGCCAGCTCACCCAAACAGGGGGTAAAAGGCGAGCAGTACTTC; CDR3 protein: CASSPKQGVKGEQYF
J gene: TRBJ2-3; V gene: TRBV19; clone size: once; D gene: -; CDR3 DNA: TGTGCCAGTAGTCCTTTGACTAGAGATACGCAGTATTTT; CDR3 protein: CASSPLTRDTQYF
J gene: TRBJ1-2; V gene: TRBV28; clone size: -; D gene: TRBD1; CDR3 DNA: TGTGCCAGCAGTCTCTTAGATCCGGGACAGAATGGCTACACCTTC; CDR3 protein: CASSLLDPGQNGYTF
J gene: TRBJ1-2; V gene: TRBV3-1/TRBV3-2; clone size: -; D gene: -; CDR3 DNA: TGTGCCAGCAGCCAAGAGCAGGGGCGAGCTAACTATGGCTACACCTTC; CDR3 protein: CASSQEQGRANYGYTF
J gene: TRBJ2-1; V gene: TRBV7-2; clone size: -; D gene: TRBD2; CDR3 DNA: TGTGCCAGCAGCCCCTCCCCAGCGGGAGGGGGCAATGAGCAGTTCTTC; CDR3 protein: CASSPSPAGGGNEQFF
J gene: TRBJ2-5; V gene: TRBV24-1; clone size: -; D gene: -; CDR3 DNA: TGTGCCACAGCCAATCCGGGTGCGGAGACCCAGTACTTC; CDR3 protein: CATANPGAETQYF
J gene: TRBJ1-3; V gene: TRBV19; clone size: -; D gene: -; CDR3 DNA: TGTGCCAGTAGTATCGCGGGGCAGGCTGGAAACACCATATATTTT; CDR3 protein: CASSIAGQAGNTIYF
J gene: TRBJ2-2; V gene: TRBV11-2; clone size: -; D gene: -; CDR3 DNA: TGTGCCAGCAGCATACAAGCGACCGGGGAGCTGTTTTTT; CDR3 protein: CASSIQATGELFF
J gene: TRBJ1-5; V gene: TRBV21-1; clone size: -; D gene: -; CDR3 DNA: TGTGCCAGCAGCTCACAGAAGGACAGTGAGGAATCCAATCAGCCCCAGCATTTT; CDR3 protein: CASSSQKDSEESNQPQHF
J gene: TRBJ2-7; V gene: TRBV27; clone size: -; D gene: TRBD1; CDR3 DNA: TGTGCCAGCAAGCGGACAGGTAACTACGAGCAGTACTTC; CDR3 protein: CASKRTGNYEQYF
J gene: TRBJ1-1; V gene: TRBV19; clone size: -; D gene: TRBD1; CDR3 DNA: TGTGCCAGTAGTTCCCGGACAGGGAGTCGTGAAGCTTTCTTT; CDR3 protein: CASSSRTGSREAFF
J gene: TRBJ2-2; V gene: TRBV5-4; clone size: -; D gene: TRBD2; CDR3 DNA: TGTGCCAGCAGCTTGGATCTAGCGGGAGCCGGGGAGCTGTTTTTT; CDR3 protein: CASSLDLAGAGELFF
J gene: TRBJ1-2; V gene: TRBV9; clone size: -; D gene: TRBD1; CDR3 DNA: TGTGCCAGCAGCGTTTACGGGACAGGGGGTGATGGCTACACCTTC; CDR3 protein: CASSVYGTGGDGYTF
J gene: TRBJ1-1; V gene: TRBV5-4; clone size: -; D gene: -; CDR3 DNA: TGTGCCAGCAGCTTGGTTGGGGGGATGAACACTGAAGCTTTCTTT; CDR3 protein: CASSLVGGMNTEAFF
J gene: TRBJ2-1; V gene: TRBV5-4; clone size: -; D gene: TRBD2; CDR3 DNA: TGTGCCAGCAGCGCCCGGACTAGCGGGGCCAATGAGCAGTTCTTC; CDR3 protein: CASSARTSGANEQFF
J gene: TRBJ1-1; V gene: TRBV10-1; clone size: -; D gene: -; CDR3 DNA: TGCGCCAGCAGCTTGGCAGGAGGGACTGAAGCTTTCTTT; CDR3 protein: CASSLAGGTEAFF
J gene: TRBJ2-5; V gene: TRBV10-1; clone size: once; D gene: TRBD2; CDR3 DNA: TGCGCCAGCAGTGAGTCGACTAGCGGGAGGGCCCGGACCCAGTACTTC; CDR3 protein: CASSESTSGRARTQYF
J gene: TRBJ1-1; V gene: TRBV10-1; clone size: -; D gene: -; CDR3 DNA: TGCGCCAGCAGTAATTATATGAACACTGAAGCTTTCTTT; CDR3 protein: CASSNYMNTEAFF